These 2 T cell receptor beta chains originate from one sample sequenced in a study of blood T cell repertoires in COVID-19. TCRdb's table, derived via immunoSEQ multiplex PCR, lists solely in-frame clones and lacks some. This table holds fewer than 300,000 clones, about 87% found once. Input material: peripheral blood. The receptors derive from a human donor in a cohort sampled during active COVID-19.

The chain recombines TRBV19 with TRBJ2-7, with 13 bases aligning to TRBD2. Unmatched junction bases numbered 4, after V lost 2 bases and J lost 3 bases. Germline V gives CDR1 LNHDA, CDR2 SQIVND (reference sequence). The CDR3 runs to 16 residues. The CDR3 loop reads CASSIKTSGRIYEQYF. The DNA for the CDR3 is TGTGCCAGTAGTATAAAGACTAGCGGGAGGATCTACGAGCAGTACTTC.

The rearrangement uses TRBV2 and TRBJ1-4, with D possibly TRBD1 on 5 matching bases. The CDR3 sequence is 16 residues long. The germline V and J ends were trimmed by 0 bases and 7 bases, with 15 bases remaining between them. The germline V gene encodes CDR1 SNHLY and CDR2 FYNNEI. DNA of the CDR3: TGTGCCAGCAGTGAAGCGCGGGGGAGCTCCCCTGAAAAACTGTTTTTT. Translating it yields CASSEARGSSPEKLFF.